The T cell receptor beta chain under discussion was sequenced for a study of T cell responses to AZD1222 COVID-19 vaccine. The CDR3 contains 15 residues. The V gene's germline CDR1 is LNHDA and CDR2 SQIVND (reference sequence). Repertoires were generated with immunoSEQ multiplex PCR, while TCRdb's copy carries only in-frame clones and drops some. The sample shows fewer than 200,000 clones, 92% of them seen only once. On this clone: The junction departs from germline at one end; a sequencing error may be responsible.

Source: peripheral blood, taken on day 0 of MenACWY control vaccination. The TCR originated in an adult in good health. V gene TRBV19 combines with J gene TRBJ1-1; no clear D gene. The CDR3 DNA follows: TGTGCCAGTAGTATAGGCGGCACGACGAACACTGAAACTTTCTTT. Its translation is CASSIGGTTNTETFF. The variable domain in full, completed from reference TRBV19 and TRBJ1-1, reads DGGITQSPKYLFRKEGQNVTLSCEQNLNHDAMYWYRQDPGQGLRLIYYSQIVNDFQKGDIAEGYSVSREKKESFPLTVTSAQKNPTAFYLCASSIGGTTNTETFFGQGTRLTVV.